These 14 T cell receptor beta chains share one sample of origin, sequenced in a study of cytomegalovirus exposure and HLA in healthy donors. The study ran its PCR with 60 Vbeta and 13 Jbeta primers. Profiling relied on immunoSEQ multiplex PCR, and the TCRdb table lists in-frame clones only, not all of them. The table records 84,000 or so clones, less than 80% of them present only once. Source material: PBMCs. Every receptor here comes from a male donor in good health and CMV-seronegative.

V usage is TRBV5-4 and J usage is TRBJ1-2, with D perhaps TRBD1 (6 bases). From germline, CDR1 is SGHNT and CDR2 YYREEE (reference sequence). V was clipped by 5 bases and J by 1 base, with 12 bases between them. CDR3 length equals 14 residues. CDR3 DNA sequence: TGTGCCAGCAGTCGACAGGATTTTAACTATGGCTACACCTTC. It is translated as CASSRQDFNYGYTF.

This chain connects TRBV6-6 to TRBJ1-4, with 7 bases fitting TRBD1. The trim removed 5 bases at V and 7 bases at J, leaving 7 bases unmatched. CDR3 length: 14 residues. Germline V gene data show CDR1 as MNHNY and CDR2 as SVGAGI (reference sequence). The CDR3 loop is CASSPVRGREKLFF. DNA for the CDR3: TGTGCCAGCAGTCCCGTGAGGGGGCGTGAAAAACTGTTTTTT.

J is TRBJ1-2 and V is TRBV6-5, with 9 bases aligning to TRBD1. Looked up from germline, CDR1 is MNHEY and CDR2 is SVGAGI. Trimming at V came to 6 bases and at J to 4 bases, leaving 3 bases not matched to a gene. This CDR3 spans 13 amino acids. The CDR3 spells CASRDRGRYGYTF. As DNA, the CDR3 is TGTGCCAGCAGGGACAGGGGTCGCTATGGCTACACCTTC.

The chain has TRBV28 and TRBJ1-2; 8 positions match TRBD1. This CDR3 is 14 amino acids long. CDR1 and CDR2 (germline): MDHEN, SYDVKM. Germline trimming cut 8 bases from V and 8 bases from J; bases unmatched to any gene: 13. The CDR3 here is CASFRGQGGGGYTF. Written as DNA, the CDR3 is TGTGCCAGCTTCCGAGGACAGGGTGGAGGCGGCTACACCTTC.

The chain joins TRBV30 to TRBJ2-7, with 10 bases matching TRBD1. Germline V lookup: CDR1 GTSNPN, CDR2 SVGIG (reference sequence). The CDR3 is made up of 13 amino acids. V was clipped by 1 base and J by 7 bases; unmatched bases: 4. CDR3 residues: CAWSGQGAQEQYF. The CDR3 DNA sequence: TGTGCCTGGAGTGGACAGGGGGCTCAGGAGCAGTACTTC.

V usage is TRBV5-1 and J usage is TRBJ2-1, with 10 bases matching TRBD1. Per germline, CDR1 SGHRS and CDR2 YFSETQ. Trimming removed 4 bases from V and 9 bases from J; junction bases left unmatched: 7. The CDR3 sequence is 14 residues long. The CDR3 reads CASSIRQGAFEQFF. The CDR3 DNA sequence: TGCGCCAGCAGCATCCGACAGGGGGCTTTTGAGCAGTTCTTC.

On this clone: Other DNA sequences within the sample encode an identical CDR3. V gene TRBV28 combines with J gene TRBJ2-1; 7 bases align to TRBD2. This CDR3 is built from 14 residues. The germline gives CDR1 MDHEN, CDR2 SYDVKM. After removal of 5 bases from V and 5 bases from J, the junction contained 6 bases not matched to a gene. CDR3: CASSQAGHDNEQFF. CDR3 DNA sequence: TGTGCCAGCAGTCAAGCGGGGCATGACAATGAGCAGTTCTTC.

The chain couples TRBV7-9 to TRBJ2-5; unclear D gene. V was clipped by 5 bases and J by 11 bases, with 18 bases between them. This CDR3 has 13 residues. Germline CDR1 and CDR2: SEHNR and FQNEAQ (reference sequence). This CDR3 reads CASSPSNSGEQYF. In DNA, the CDR3 is TGTGCCAGCAGCCCCAGTAATTCGGGTGAGCAGTACTTC.

This clone was seen a single time. V gene TRBV7-9 combines with J gene TRBJ1-1, with 7 bases fitting TRBD1. Germline values: CDR1 SEHNR, CDR2 FQNEAQ (reference sequence). The CDR3 extends over 13 amino acids. The J segment lost 6 bases and the V segment lost 7 bases, leaving 8 bases of the junction unmatched. DNA of the CDR3: TGTGCCAGCACCTCGCCCGGACAGGCTGAAGCTTTCTTT. Translating it yields CASTSPGQAEAFF.

This clone was observed a few times. The chain links TRBV28 to TRBJ1-2, with TRBD1 matching over 8 bases. CDR3 length: 15 amino acids. The J segment lost 3 bases and the V segment lost 7 bases, leaving 10 bases of the junction unmatched. Germline assignment: CDR1 MDHEN and CDR2 SYDVKM. CDR3 sequence (DNA): TGTGCCAGCACAATTAACCAGGGGGCCCACTATGGCTACACCTTC. The encoded protein is CASTINQGAHYGYTF.

The CDR3, as DNA: TGCAGTGCAACGACAGGGGTTGAAGCTTTCTTT. It is translated as CSATTGVEAFF. V and J are TRBV20-1 and TRBJ1-1; TRBD1 matches 8 bases. The CDR3 is 11 amino acids. The V gene end was trimmed by 6 bases and the J gene end by 7 bases; junction bases not matched to a gene: 4. Germline loops: CDR1 DFQATT, CDR2 SNEGSKA (reference sequence).

V and J are TRBV7-9 and TRBJ2-4; D gene ambiguous. The V gene lost 1 base and the J gene lost 6 bases, with 13 bases spanning the gap. The CDR3 spans 15 residues. From germline, CDR1 is SEHNR and CDR2 FQNEAQ (reference sequence). In DNA, the CDR3 is TGTGCCAGCAGCTTAGGGTCTTCGGGTGGAAACATTCAGTACTTC. It translates to CASSLGSSGGNIQYF. The whole variable domain, filled in from reference TRBV7-9 and TRBJ2-4, reads DTGVSQNPRHKITKRGQNVTFRCDPISEHNRLYWYRQTLGQGPEFLTYFQNEAQLEKSRLLSDRFSAERPKGSFSTLEIQRTEQGDSAMYLCASSLGSSGGNIQYFGAGTRLSVL.

The chain carries TRBV18 and TRBJ1-1; TRBD1 is a possible D gene (6 bases). Trimming took off 2 bases at V and 1 base at J, with 14 bases between the two ends. The CDR3 has 16 residues. CDR1 is KGHSH and CDR2 is LQKENI in the germline V gene. CDR3 DNA: TGTGCCAGCTCACCAACCGGGGGGGGCACGAACACTGAAGCTTTCTTT. Encoded protein: CASSPTGGGTNTEAFF.

The gene calls are TRBV10-2 and TRBJ1-2; D possibly corresponds to TRBD1 (5 bases). V lost 4 bases, J lost 4 bases, and 13 bases lay in between. The CDR3 runs 14 residues. CDR1 WSHSY and CDR2 SAAADI come from the germline V gene. CDR3 region: CASSVAGNGYGYTF. The CDR3 bases are TGCGCCAGCAGTGTGGCAGGGAACGGCTATGGCTACACCTTC.